Listed below are T cell receptor beta chains from one sample, sequenced in a study of regulatory T cells in long-lasting Graves disease. TCRdb reprocessed the multiplex PCR reads with MiXCR, giving one entry per CDR3 protein. The sample lists roughly 500,000 distinct CDR3 sequences, about 20% occurring once. The source was peripheral blood mononuclear cells (PBMCs), collected when the disease was refractory, from a patient treated with antithyroid drugs. All receptors come from a female donor with Graves disease. Both conserved end residues are part of each CDR3. Each record gives: clone size, V gene, D gene, J gene, CDR3 protein, CDR3 DNA. A D gene is named only where the DNA matches it firmly. Some rows have no size entry. The others give once, few or many, or a class for an expanded clone.

clone_size: few
v_call: TRBV29-1
d_call: TRBD1
j_call: TRBJ1-1
cdr3_aa: CSVLRDRGSEAFF
cdr3_nt: TGCAGCGTCCTCCGGGACAGGGGCTCTGAAGCTTTCTTT

clone_size: few
v_call: TRBV5-1
d_call: -
j_call: TRBJ1-2
cdr3_aa: CASSLEEGLAPGYTF
cdr3_nt: TGCGCCAGCAGCTTGGAAGAGGGCCTAGCCCCTGGCTACACCTTC

clone_size: many
v_call: TRBV7-8
d_call: -
j_call: TRBJ1-4
cdr3_aa: CASSFMEGEKLFF
cdr3_nt: TGTGCCAGCAGCTTTATGGAGGGTGAAAAACTGTTTTTT

clone_size: -
v_call: TRBV20-1
d_call: TRBD2
j_call: TRBJ2-7
cdr3_aa: CSARATAGGSEQYF
cdr3_nt: TGCAGTGCTAGAGCTACAGCGGGAGGGAGCGAGCAGTACTTC

clone_size: -
v_call: TRBV11-2
d_call: -
j_call: TRBJ2-7
cdr3_aa: CASSLAGTEQYF
cdr3_nt: TGTGCCAGCAGCTTAGCGGGGACCGAGCAGTACTTC

clone_size: -
v_call: TRBV14
d_call: -
j_call: TRBJ2-2
cdr3_aa: CASSYQQGIGELFF
cdr3_nt: TGTGCCAGCAGCTATCAACAGGGAATCGGGGAGCTGTTTTTT

clone_size: many
v_call: TRBV29-1
d_call: TRBD1
j_call: TRBJ2-7
cdr3_aa: CSAADGTGVKEQYF
cdr3_nt: TGCAGCGCCGCTGATGGGACAGGGGTTAAAGAGCAGTACTTC

clone_size: -
v_call: TRBV9
d_call: -
j_call: TRBJ1-6
cdr3_aa: CASSVGSSGSNSPLHF
cdr3_nt: TGTGCCAGCAGCGTAGGGAGTTCTGGGAGTAATTCACCCCTCCACTTT

clone_size: many
v_call: TRBV20-1
d_call: TRBD1
j_call: TRBJ1-5
cdr3_aa: CSARKPGGGNQPQHF
cdr3_nt: TGCAGTGCTAGAAAACCAGGGGGTGGCAATCAGCCCCAGCATTTT

clone_size: -
v_call: TRBV6-5
d_call: -
j_call: TRBJ1-1
cdr3_aa: CASSFLGGVNTEAFF
cdr3_nt: TGTGCCAGCAGTTTTCTAGGGGGAGTGAACACTGAAGCTTTCTTT

clone_size: -
v_call: TRBV5-1
d_call: -
j_call: TRBJ1-4
cdr3_aa: CASSLEVREKLFF
cdr3_nt: TGCGCCAGCAGCTTGGAAGTTCGGGAAAAACTGTTTTTT

clone_size: -
v_call: TRBV20-1
d_call: -
j_call: TRBJ2-7
cdr3_aa: CSARTGLSYEQYF
cdr3_nt: TGCAGTGCCCGGACGGGACTTAGCTACGAGCAGTACTTC

clone_size: -
v_call: TRBV27
d_call: TRBD2
j_call: TRBJ2-7
cdr3_aa: CANSFGSRGVFYEQYF
cdr3_nt: TGTGCCAACAGTTTCGGGTCTCGGGGGGTGTTCTACGAGCAGTACTTC

clone_size: -
v_call: TRBV4-3
d_call: -
j_call: TRBJ1-4
cdr3_aa: CASSQDRGYAEKLFF
cdr3_nt: TGCGCCAGCAGCCAAGATAGAGGGTATGCTGAAAAACTGTTTTTT

clone_size: few
v_call: TRBV20-1
d_call: TRBD1
j_call: TRBJ2-5
cdr3_aa: CSAGGQPETQYF
cdr3_nt: TGCAGTGCTGGGGGACAGCCCGAGACCCAGTACTTC

clone_size: few
v_call: TRBV7-2
d_call: TRBD1
j_call: TRBJ1-2
cdr3_aa: CASSLDLQTGARGGYTF
cdr3_nt: TGTGCCAGCAGCTTAGACTTGCAGACAGGGGCCCGAGGGGGCTACACCTTC

clone_size: -
v_call: TRBV18
d_call: -
j_call: TRBJ1-1
cdr3_aa: CASSSLQGEAFF
cdr3_nt: TGTGCCAGCTCATCATTACAGGGTGAAGCTTTCTTT